This T cell receptor (beta chain) was captured in a study of response to subunit inactivated influenza vaccine. Study-wide results and caveats: Few additional T cells are recruited per seasonal influenza vaccination, authors suggested.

One entry per CDR3 protein, called by TCRdb with MiXCR from the RT-PCR reads. The sample records 500,000 to 550,000 distinct CDR3 sequences, 6.5% to 8% being singletons. Comments on this clonotype: The target antigen is unknown.

Germline-derived CDR1 and CDR2 are SNHLY and FYNNEI. V lost 9 bases and J 4 bases, leaving 15 bases between the germline ends. The CDR3 has 13 amino acids. The sequence was collected from a man between 45 and 75 years old who received an inactivated influenza vaccine. The gene calls are TRBV2 and TRBJ1-2, with D tentatively TRBD1 (5 bases). The specimen comprised PBMCs from blood, sampled roughly 24 months after vaccination. The DNA for the CDR3 is TGTGCCAGTGCCGGGACGAAGAGCTATGGCTACACCTTC. This codes for CASAGTKSYGYTF.